These 22 T cell receptor beta chains were sequenced from one sample in a study of blood T cell repertoires in COVID-19. TCRdb's copy holds only in-frame clones and misses some; the assay was immunoSEQ multiplex PCR. Here the sample spans 95,000 to 100,000 clones, around 85% being singletons. Material for sequencing was peripheral blood. The source is a woman in her sixties or seventies with acute or convalescent COVID-19.

J is TRBJ2-3 and V is TRBV5-6; 8 nucleotides agree with TRBD2. The germline CDR1 and CDR2 sequences are SGHDT and YYEEEE. There are 15 residues in the CDR3. Trimming at V came to 3 bases and at J to 4 bases, leaving 7 bases not matched to a gene. For the CDR3, the DNA is TGTGCCAGCAGCTACCTAGCGGGCGATGCAGATACGCAGTATTTT. Residues: CASSYLAGDADTQYF.

The V call is TRBV11-2, the J call TRBJ2-1, with 9 bases identical to TRBD2. Per the germline V gene, CDR1 is SGHAT and CDR2 is FQNNGV. This CDR3 contains 17 residues. Germline trimming cut 0 bases from V and 2 bases from J; bases unmatched to any gene: 5. The CDR3 spells CASSLDPLAGTYNEQFF. The CDR3 nucleotides read TGTGCCAGCAGCTTAGATCCGCTAGCGGGGACCTACAATGAGCAGTTCTTC.

Written as DNA, the CDR3 is TGCAGTGCTAGTGACATAAACAGTGGGGAAAAACTGTTTTTT. This sequence encodes CSASDINSGEKLFF. This chain uses TRBV20-1 with TRBJ1-4; D unresolved. Germline CDR1 reads DFQATT; CDR2 reads SNEGSKA (reference sequence). The CDR3 is 14 residues long. V lost 3 bases, J lost 8 bases, and 16 bases lay in between.

Of note for this clone: Relative to the germline gene, one junction end is altered; a read error may explain this. The genes are TRBV6-5 and TRBJ2-7, with 8 bases aligning to TRBD1. Germline CDR1 MNHEY, CDR2 SVGAGI. The CDR3 length is 15 residues. Written as DNA, the CDR3 is TGTGCCAGCAGTGACTCGGACAGGGAGGCCCACGAGCAGTACTTC. Translation gives CASSDSDREAHEQYF.

A few counts support this clone. V usage is TRBV6-6 and J usage is TRBJ2-1; 7 bases are a match to TRBD1. Losses at the gene ends were 6 bases for V and 1 base for J; bases not matched to a gene: 9. The CDR3 covers 16 residues. The germline V gene has CDR1 MNHNY and CDR2 SVGAGI (reference sequence). The chain's CDR3 is CASRKRGPTSYNEQFF. The CDR3 DNA follows: TGTGCCAGCAGAAAAAGGGGGCCCACTTCCTACAATGAGCAGTTCTTC.

This clone is a singleton in its sample. V gene TRBV7-7 combines with J gene TRBJ2-5; D unresolved. V was clipped by 2 bases and J by 0 bases, with 7 bases between them. CDR1 is SSHAT and CDR2 is FNYEAQ in the germline V gene (reference sequence). The CDR3 length is 14 residues. The CDR3 loop reads CASSLNTNQETQYF. In DNA, the CDR3 is TGTGCCAGCAGCTTAAATACAAACCAAGAGACCCAGTACTTC. Drawing the rest from reference TRBV7-7 and TRBJ2-5, the complete variable domain is GAGVSQSPRYKVTKRGQDVTLRCDPISSHATLYWYQQALGQGPEFLTYFNYEAQPDKSGLPSDRFSAERPEGSISTLTIQRTEQRDSAMYRCASSLNTNQETQYFGPGTRLLVL.

This sequence joins TRBV7-6 and TRBJ2-5; 10 bases map to TRBD2. The CDR3 has 17 residues. The germline gives CDR1 SGHVS, CDR2 FNYEAQ. V lost 1 base to trimming and J lost 0 bases; unmatched junction nucleotides: 5. This CDR3 reads CASSLVLAGLNQETQYF. CDR3 coding DNA: TGTGCCAGCAGCTTAGTACTAGCGGGGCTCAACCAAGAGACCCAGTACTTC.

The chain uses TRBV3-1 (or the pseudogene TRBV3-2) and TRBJ2-2; D is perhaps TRBD2 (7 bases). This CDR3 comprises 16 residues. The germline V gene has CDR1 LGHDT and CDR2 YNNKEL (reference sequence). The germline V and J ends were trimmed by 4 bases and 1 base, with 13 bases remaining between them. The CDR3 nucleotides read TGTGCCAGCAGCCCAAGGGGGGGCCGGAACACCGGGGAGCTGTTTTTT. It codes for CASSPRGGRNTGELFF.

The chain is built from TRBV6-2 or TRBV6-3 and TRBJ1-2, with D perhaps matching TRBD1 (5 bases). CDR1 MNHEY and CDR2 SVGEGT come from the germline V gene. CDR3 length: 17 residues. The V end was cut by 0 bases, the J end by 0 bases, with 14 bases between. CDR3 nucleotides: TGTGCCAGCAGTTACTCGCGGGGCGCCTCTACTAACTATGGCTACACCTTC. Encoded protein: CASSYSRGASTNYGYTF.

The chain combines TRBV12-3 or TRBV12-4 with TRBJ1-6, with a possible D match to TRBD1 (6 bases). The V end was cut by 8 bases, the J end by 4 bases, with 6 bases between. There are 12 residues in the CDR3. CDR3 sequence: CASQGYNSPLHF. The CDR3 DNA reads as TGTGCCAGCCAGGGGTATAATTCACCCCTCCACTTT.

This clone was detected only once. The V gene is TRBV30, the J gene TRBJ2-1, with 7 bases that match TRBD2. Germline assignment: CDR1 GTSNPN and CDR2 SVGIG (reference sequence). The CDR3 sequence is 15 residues long. Losses at the gene ends were 2 bases for V and 0 bases for J; bases not matched to a gene: 4. CDR3 amino acids: CAWSRKRGSYNEQFF. The CDR3, as DNA: TGTGCCTGGAGTCGTAAGCGGGGCTCCTACAATGAGCAGTTCTTC.

The chain employs TRBV19 and TRBJ2-1; D possibly corresponds to TRBD1 (5 bases). Trimming left V 3 bases short and J 1 base short, with 7 bases between. This CDR3 has 14 amino acids. Germline loops: CDR1 LNHDA, CDR2 SQIVND (reference sequence). For the CDR3, the DNA is TGTGCCAGTAGTATCAGGGAATCCTACAATGAGCAGTTCTTC. Amino acids: CASSIRESYNEQFF.

The V and J genes are TRBV14 and TRBJ1-6, with a weak D call TRBD1 (6 bases). Germline CDR1 and CDR2: SGHDN and FVKESK. V lost 0 bases, J lost 7 bases, and 7 bases lay in between. There are 14 residues in the CDR3. CDR3 sequence (DNA): TGTGCCAGCAGCCAAGAACAGGGAAATTCACCCCTCCACTTT. The encoded protein is CASSQEQGNSPLHF. Filled out from reference TRBV14 and TRBJ1-6, the complete variable domain reads EAGVTQFPSHSVIEKGQTVTLRCDPISGHDNLYWYRRVMGKEIKFLLHFVKESKQDESGMPNNRFLAERTGGTYSTLKVQPAELEDSGVYFCASSQEQGNSPLHFGNGTRLTVT.

CDR3 nucleotide sequence: TGTGCCAGCAGTGGCGGGACTAGCGGGATAGTCTCCTACAATGAGCAGTTCTTC. Its translation is CASSGGTSGIVSYNEQFF. The chain has TRBV6-2 or TRBV6-3 and TRBJ2-1; TRBD2 aligns across 13 bases. Germline V lookup: CDR1 MNHEY, CDR2 SVGEGT. V lost 5 bases, J lost 0 bases, and 7 bases stayed unmatched. The CDR3 runs 18 residues.

The chain combines TRBV21-1 with TRBJ2-7; whether TRBD1, the table's D call, matches the DNA was not checked. TRBV21-1 is a pseudogene. This CDR3 has 11 amino acids. The CDR3 protein is CASSHSYEQYF. The DNA of the CDR3 is TGTGCCAGCAGCCACTCCTACGAGCAGTACTTC.

The gene calls are TRBV5-6 and TRBJ1-2, with TRBD1 matching 7 bases. The CDR3 spans 13 residues. V lost 9 bases and J lost 5; bases outside the gene matches: 10. From germline, CDR1 is SGHDT and CDR2 YYEEEE. CDR3 protein: CATNPGQYYGYTF. The CDR3 DNA follows: TGTGCCACCAATCCGGGACAGTATTATGGCTACACCTTC.

The rearrangement joins TRBV4-1 to TRBJ1-3; no definite D call. The ends were cut back, 1 base at V and 0 bases at J, with 7 bases in the middle. CDR1 is MGHRA, CDR2 YSYEKL, per germline. This CDR3 is 15 amino acids long. The CDR3 DNA reads as TGCGCCAGCAGCCAAGCTTATTACTCTGGAAACACCATATATTTT. Translated: CASSQAYYSGNTIYF.

The V call is TRBV6-4, the J call TRBJ2-3; 10 bases line up with TRBD2. Germline CDR1 is MRHNA and CDR2 is SNTAGT. There are 16 residues in the CDR3. The junction had 6 bases not matched to a gene; V was cut back by 3 bases and J by 3 bases. CDR3 bases: TGTGCCAGCAGTGAATCAGCGGGGGGGCCGACAGATACGCAGTATTTT. Its protein product is CASSESAGGPTDTQYF.

This chain joins TRBV4-3 and TRBJ2-3, with D maybe TRBD2 (6 bases). The V gene lost 0 bases and the J gene lost 4 bases, with 11 bases spanning the gap. Germline V lookup: CDR1 LGHNA, CDR2 YSLEER. The CDR3 is 15 residues long. This CDR3 is CASSQDGASADTQYF. The CDR3 DNA follows: TGCGCCAGCAGCCAAGATGGTGCTAGCGCAGATACGCAGTATTTT.

This rearrangement joins TRBV6-6 to TRBJ1-1, with TRBD1 matching 11 bases. J gave up 1 base and V 6 bases, and 7 bases lay outside the gene matches. This CDR3 comprises 16 residues. Germline V gene sequence: CDR1 MNHNY, CDR2 SVGAGI (reference sequence). CDR3 coding DNA: TGTGCCAGCAGATCCACGGACAGGGGGCGGAACACTGAAGCTTTCTTT. Its protein is CASRSTDRGRNTEAFF.

The chain employs TRBV30 and TRBJ1-5, with 8 nucleotides matching TRBD1. Looked up from germline, CDR1 is GTSNPN and CDR2 is SVGIG (reference sequence). Trimming removed 2 bases from V and 7 bases from J; junction bases left unmatched: 7. CDR3 length: 14 residues. The CDR3 sequence: CAWSTGQGGQPQHF. The CDR3 DNA sequence: TGTGCCTGGAGTACCGGACAGGGAGGGCAGCCCCAGCATTTT.

The sample holds one count of this clone. The gene calls are TRBV4-1 and TRBJ1-6; D call uncertain. Per germline, CDR1 MGHRA and CDR2 YSYEKL. V was pared by 0 bases and J by 13 bases, with 13 bases between. The CDR3 is 14 amino acids. CDR3 in DNA: TGCGCCAGCAGCCAAGATCGATCTGTTAGCCCCCTCCACTTT. Amino acids: CASSQDRSVSPLHF.